The source of this TCR beta chain is a study of graft-versus-host responses after intestinal transplantation. Study context: Multivisceral, liver-intestinal, or isolated intestinal grafts went to recipients. Anti-thymocyte globulin induction was given to all recipients, followed by tacrolimus and steroids for roughly 3 years.

This clone has only one observation. Its antigen is undetermined. This CDR3 contains 16 residues. The germline gives CDR1 LNHDA, CDR2 SQIVND (reference sequence). Losses at the gene ends were 3 bases for V and 3 bases for J; bases not matched to a gene: 8. Sequencing used immunoSEQ multiplex PCR; TCRdb keeps in-frame clones, though not all of them. The sample lists approximately 49,000 clones, roughly 95% occurring once. Sequenced here: unstimulated CD8+ T cells sorted from spleen or lymph node cells, sampled before transplant. The chain links TRBV19 to TRBJ2-7, with 10 bases identical to TRBD2. The TCR sequence derives from a human donor who was the organ donor for an intestinal transplant. This CDR3 reads CASSMKSGGAFYEQYF. DNA for the CDR3: TGTGCCAGTAGTATGAAGAGCGGGGGGGCCTTCTACGAGCAGTACTTC.